This entry lists 28 T cell receptor beta chains sequenced from one sample in a study of shared clonotypes between healthy human individuals. Measured with immunoSEQ multiplex PCR; TCRdb has only the in-frame clones, and not every one. The sample records over a million clones, 75% to 85% being singletons. Sequenced material: memory CD4+ T cells from PBMCs. Subset of the sample: CD45RA-negative fraction. The receptors here all came from a man younger than 35 in good health. Some clones in this sample may be carry-over from other donors' samples.

The rearrangement joins TRBV7-2 to TRBJ2-6, with a tentative D call TRBD2 (5 bases). The CDR3 totals 17 residues. Germline V gene lookup returns CDR1 SGHTA and CDR2 FQGNSA. V lost 8 bases and J 4 bases, leaving 21 bases between the germline ends. Written as DNA, the CDR3 is TGTGCCAGCCGAGCACCACTAGGCCTCCCAGGGGCCAACGTCCTGACTTTC. This translates into CASRAPLGLPGANVLTF.

The CDR3: CASSPYRSGNTGELFF. The CDR3 DNA is TGTGCCAGCAGCCCTTATCGTAGCGGAAACACCGGGGAGCTGTTTTTT. The V gene is TRBV5-8, the J gene TRBJ2-2, with a possible D match to TRBD2 (6 bases). The CDR3 is 16 amino acids. Trimming shortened V by 4 bases and J by 2 bases, and 15 bases separated the two germline ends. The germline V gene encodes CDR1 SGHTS and CDR2 YDEGEE.

This clone was detected only a few times. V gene TRBV6-1 combines with J gene TRBJ1-5; D is unclear. With 6 bases removed from V and 0 bases from J, the gap between germline ends came to 6 bases. The CDR3 spans 13 residues. Germline values: CDR1 MNHNS, CDR2 SASEGT. The CDR3 DNA is TGTGCCAGCAGGGTGAATAGCAATCAGCCCCAGCATTTT. This gives the protein CASRVNSNQPQHF.

The V call is TRBV4-1, the J call TRBJ2-7; D is unresolved. The germline CDR1 and CDR2 sequences are MGHRA and YSYEKL. CDR3 length: 16 residues. Trimming stripped 0 bases from V and 4 bases from J, with 16 bases between. The CDR3 reads CASSQDRSLGEYEQYF. The CDR3 DNA reads TGCGCCAGCAGCCAAGATAGGAGTCTTGGGGAATACGAGCAGTACTTC.

The rearrangement uses TRBV18 and TRBJ2-5; D not certain. Trimming took off 3 bases at V and 4 bases at J, with 12 bases between the two ends. This CDR3 comprises 14 residues. Germline V CDR1 and CDR2: KGHSH, LQKENI. The CDR3 sequence is CASSPILSGETQYF. DNA of the CDR3: TGTGCCAGCTCACCTATTCTTTCCGGAGAGACCCAGTACTTC.

This clone has only one observation. The chain employs TRBV5-1 and TRBJ1-1, with D tentatively TRBD1 (5 bases). Trimming shortened V by 4 bases and J by 1 base, and 11 bases separated the two germline ends. The germline V gene has CDR1 SGHRS and CDR2 YFSETQ. The CDR3 extends over 14 amino acids. The CDR3 coding sequence is TGCGCCAGCAGCACCCTGACAGAGAACACTGAAGCTTTCTTT. Translation: CASSTLTENTEAFF.

This clone was counted only a few times. The chain joins TRBV7-2 to TRBJ2-3, with 8 bases identical to TRBD1. CDR3 size: 14 residues. Germline CDR1 SGHTA, CDR2 FQGNSA. V shed 3 bases and J 7 bases; nucleotides not matched to a gene: 6. The CDR3 loop reads CASSFGTGPYTQYF. The CDR3 DNA sequence: TGTGCCAGCAGCTTCGGGACAGGACCCTATACGCAGTATTTT. Full variable domain (outside the CDR3, taken from reference TRBV7-2 and TRBJ2-3): GAGVSQSPSNKVTEKGKDVELRCDPISGHTALYWYRQSLGQGLEFLIYFQGNSAPDKSGLPSDRFSAERTGGSVSTLTIQRTQQEDSAVYLCASSFGTGPYTQYFGPGTRLTVL.

V is TRBV9 and J is TRBJ2-7, with 10 bases matching TRBD1. The CDR3 contains 15 residues. Germline loops: CDR1 SGDLS, CDR2 YYNGEE. V trimming: 6 bases; J trimming: 7 bases; junction bases outside the gene matches: 13. CDR3 coding DNA: TGTGCCAGCAATCCGGGACAGGGGTTCGAGGATGAGCAGTACTTC. Translated: CASNPGQGFEDEQYF.

The rearrangement joins TRBV28 to TRBJ2-6; D gene ambiguous. The ends were cut back, 2 bases at V and 2 bases at J, with 7 bases in the middle. CDR1 is MDHEN, CDR2 SYDVKM, per germline. The CDR3 is 15 amino acids. CDR3 loop: CASSLRRPGANVLTF. The CDR3 DNA reads as TGTGCCAGCAGTTTACGCCGACCTGGGGCCAACGTCCTGACTTTC.

This chain joins TRBV5-6 and TRBJ2-2; tentatively, D is TRBD1 (5 bases). CDR1 and CDR2 (germline): SGHDT, YYEEEE. Trimming left V 0 bases short and J 5 bases short, with 8 bases between. The CDR3 is 14 residues long. The CDR3 is CASSLGTPTGELFF. The CDR3 DNA sequence: TGTGCCAGCAGCTTGGGGACACCAACCGGGGAGCTGTTTTTT.

The chain links TRBV29-1 to TRBJ1-5; possible D gene TRBD1, 5 bases. The CDR3 runs to 12 residues. Germline V gene data show CDR1 as SQVTM and CDR2 as ANQGSEA. The V end was cut by 4 bases, the J end by 6 bases, with 10 bases between. The CDR3: CSVGGAGQPQHF. Here the CDR3 DNA reads TGCAGCGTTGGCGGGGCGGGTCAGCCCCAGCATTTT.

The chain is built from TRBV5-8 and TRBJ2-2; D is possibly TRBD2 (5 bases). Germline assignment: CDR1 SGHTS and CDR2 YDEGEE. Between the trimmed V and J ends, which lost 0 bases and 4 bases, there was a span of 7 bases. The CDR3 has 14 residues. The CDR3, as DNA: TGTGCCAGCAGCTTGGAGGGAGTCACCGGGGAGCTGTTTTTT. Translating it yields CASSLEGVTGELFF.

The rearrangement joins TRBV2 to TRBJ2-1; the D gene is possibly TRBD2 (6 bases). The CDR3 is made up of 15 amino acids. CDR1 is SNHLY and CDR2 is FYNNEI in the germline V gene. The germline V and J ends were trimmed by 7 bases and 7 bases, with 20 bases remaining between them. This CDR3 reads CASILQRVRRNEQFF. As DNA, the CDR3 is TGTGCCAGCATCCTCCAGCGGGTGAGGAGGAATGAGCAGTTCTTC.

The chain joins TRBV9 to TRBJ1-5, with 8 positions matching TRBD1. V lost 7 bases and J lost 4; bases outside the gene matches: 1. The V gene's germline CDR1 is SGDLS and CDR2 YYNGEE. This CDR3 is 12 amino acids long. CDR3 sequence reads: CASGTGNQPQHF. For the CDR3, the DNA is TGTGCCAGCGGGACAGGTAATCAGCCCCAGCATTTT. Full variable domain (missing parts from reference TRBV9 and TRBJ1-5): DSGVTQTPKHLITATGQRVTLRCSPRSGDLSVYWYQQSLDQGLQFLIQYYNGEERAKGNILERFSAQQFPDLHSELNLSSLELGDSALYFCASGTGNQPQHFGDGTRLSIL.

CDR3 coding DNA: TGTGCCAGCCGACGGGGCAAGAACACCGGGGAGCTGTTTTTT. It encodes CASRRGKNTGELFF. The rearrangement links TRBV27 to TRBJ2-2, with D perhaps matching TRBD1 or TRBD2 (5 bases each). Trimming took off 8 bases at V and 1 base at J, with 11 bases between the two ends. Germline values: CDR1 MNHEY, CDR2 SMNVEV (reference sequence). The CDR3 has 14 residues.

The chain employs TRBV2 and TRBJ2-5, with 9 bases that match TRBD2. The V gene's germline CDR1 is SNHLY and CDR2 FYNNEI. Trimming cost V 5 bases and J 5 bases; bases outside gene matches: 6. The CDR3 contains 14 residues. The DNA of the CDR3 is TGTGCCAGCAGTTACGAGAGCGGGAGGGAGACCCAGTACTTC. Its translation: CASSYESGRETQYF.

The chain employs TRBV9 and TRBJ2-5; D is perhaps TRBD1 (6 bases). Looked up from germline, CDR1 is SGDLS and CDR2 is YYNGEE. The V end was cut by 3 bases, the J end by 5 bases, with 17 bases between. This CDR3 comprises 15 residues. The CDR3 region is CASSASGTTGETQYF. The CDR3 nucleotides read TGTGCCAGCAGCGCCTCCGGGACAACGGGGGAGACCCAGTACTTC.

The rearrangement links TRBV6-1 to TRBJ1-2, with 9 nucleotides matching TRBD1. The germline V gene encodes CDR1 MNHNS and CDR2 SASEGT. The CDR3 is 14 residues long. V lost 6 bases, J lost 7 bases, and 9 bases stayed unmatched. The CDR3 is CASSPMGTGSGYTF. The CDR3, as DNA: TGTGCCAGCAGCCCAATGGGGACAGGGAGTGGCTACACCTTC.

The V gene is TRBV5-1, the J gene TRBJ2-2; 9 positions match TRBD2. The ends lost 2 bases at V and 4 bases at J; junction bases unmatched: 3. From germline, CDR1 is SGHRS and CDR2 YFSETQ. CDR3 length: 15 amino acids. CDR3 nucleotide sequence: TGCGCCAGCAGCTTAAAGCGGGAGGTCACCGGGGAGCTGTTTTTT. As protein: CASSLKREVTGELFF. The entire variable domain, with the rest obtained from reference TRBV5-1 and TRBJ2-2, is as follows: KAGVTQTPRYLIKTRGQQVTLSCSPISGHRSVSWYQQTPGQGLQFLFEYFSETQRNKGNFPGRFSGRQFSNSRSEMNVSTLELGDSALYLCASSLKREVTGELFFGEGSRLTVL.

This clone was picked up a small number of times. The rearrangement links TRBV15 to TRBJ1-2; possibly TRBD1 for D (6 bases). This CDR3 spans 13 amino acids. CDR1 and CDR2 (germline): LNHNV, YYDKDF (reference sequence). The V end lost 5 bases, the J end lost 5 bases, and 12 bases lay between the germline ends. This CDR3 is CATSPGVRYGYTF. CDR3 DNA: TGTGCCACCAGCCCAGGGGTACGATATGGCTACACCTTC.

The rearrangement joins TRBV28 to TRBJ2-7; the D gene is possibly TRBD1 (6 bases). The CDR3 covers 11 residues. V was shortened by 7 bases and J by 5 bases, with 9 bases between the two germline ends. Germline CDR1 and CDR2: MDHEN and SYDVKM. CDR3 sequence: CASNRAHEQYF. CDR3 nucleotide sequence: TGTGCCAGCAACAGGGCCCACGAGCAGTACTTC.

A note on this clone: No DNA is shown, since the ends of the CDR3 on it are uncertain; the CDR3 is the one TCRdb lists. The rearrangement joins TRBV28 to TRBJ2-1; the table's D call, TRBD2, has no DNA check behind it. The germline gives CDR1 MDHEN, CDR2 SYDVKM. The CDR3 spans 16 residues, counting both ends. The CDR3 protein is CASSSSISSEFDEQFF.

The chain links TRBV4-3 to TRBJ2-5, with TRBD2 as a possible D gene (6 bases). The J call could be wrong; TRBJ2-7 is a better fit for the DNA end. The CDR3 has 14 residues. Germline values: CDR1 LGHNA, CDR2 YSLEER. In nucleotides, the CDR3 is TGCGCCAGCAGCCGCGGGACTGAAAAGTACGAGCAGTACTTC. This translates into CASSRGTEKYEQYF.

This clone was recorded only once. The rearrangement joins TRBV7-9 to TRBJ1-1, with D uncertain. CDR3 length equals 13 residues. Germline CDR1 is SEHNR and CDR2 is FQNEAQ (reference sequence). V was shortened by 6 bases and J by 1 base, with 9 bases between the two germline ends. DNA of the CDR3: TGTGCCAGCAGGCTTGACGGGAACACTGAAGCTTTCTTT. Its translation is CASRLDGNTEAFF.

V gene TRBV7-2 combines with J gene TRBJ2-3; D is undetermined. Trimming cost V 3 bases and J 5 bases, with 6 bases left between them. Per germline, CDR1 SGHTA and CDR2 FQGNSA. The CDR3 runs to 12 residues. CDR3 amino acids: CASSFLVDTQYF. CDR3 DNA sequence: TGTGCCAGCAGCTTTCTGGTAGATACGCAGTATTTT.

This chain links TRBV2 with TRBJ2-7; D is possibly TRBD1 (6 bases). Germline CDR1 SNHLY, CDR2 FYNNEI. There are 14 residues in the CDR3. Between the trimmed V and J ends, which lost 4 bases and 4 bases, there was a span of 14 bases. The CDR3 loop is CASSAGTSPYEQYF. CDR3 DNA: TGTGCCAGCAGTGCCGGGACATCCCCGTACGAGCAGTACTTC.

This chain links TRBV10-3 with TRBJ1-2; unclear D gene. CDR1 ENHRY and CDR2 SYGVKD come from the germline V gene. The CDR3 runs to 14 residues. Deletions cut 0 bases from V and 5 bases from J, with 10 bases between. CDR3 DNA sequence: TGTGCCATCAGTGAGTCGAGATCGCGGTATGGCTACACCTTC. This codes for CAISESRSRYGYTF.

CDR3 sequence reads: CASSLGTSGRLEQYF. CDR3 nucleotides: TGTGCCAGCAGCTTAGGGACTAGCGGGAGGCTCGAGCAGTACTTC. The chain employs TRBV7-2 and TRBJ2-7; 14 nucleotides agree with TRBD2. Unmatched junction bases numbered 2, after V lost 1 base and J lost 6 bases. Per the germline V gene, CDR1 is SGHTA and CDR2 is FQGNSA. This CDR3 spans 15 amino acids.